A single sample is the source of the 30 T cell receptor beta chains below, sequenced in a study of shared T cell receptors in the human thymus. Method: immunoSEQ multiplex PCR; TCRdb's copy keeps in-frame clones and lacks some. There are some 660,000 clones in the sample; 80% to 90% occur only once, and 0.0094% lies in the top ten. The same data also went into a second study, on human thymus T cells.

Sample: thymocytes. These receptors originate from a boy in the first two years of life with a congenital heart defect.

This chain connects TRBV7-2 to TRBJ2-7; no definite D call. The length of the CDR3 is 13 residues. Germline V gives CDR1 SGHTA, CDR2 FQGNSA. The V end was cut by 5 bases, the J end by 3 bases, with 11 bases between. The CDR3 sequence is CASSPRPYYEQYF. The CDR3 DNA reads as TGTGCCAGCAGCCCCCGTCCTTACTACGAGCAGTACTTC. The variable domain in full, completed from reference TRBV7-2 and TRBJ2-7, reads GAGVSQSPSNKVTEKGKDVELRCDPISGHTALYWYRQSLGQGLEFLIYFQGNSAPDKSGLPSDRFSAERTGGSVSTLTIQRTQQEDSAVYLCASSPRPYYEQYFGPGTRLTVT.

The chain combines TRBV19 with TRBJ2-3; D is perhaps TRBD2 (6 bases). Germline V gives CDR1 LNHDA, CDR2 SQIVND (reference sequence). This CDR3 spans 14 amino acids. Trimming removed 8 bases at V and 1 base at J, with 13 bases between. This CDR3 is CASWSPSGTDTQYF. As DNA, the CDR3 is TGTGCCAGTTGGTCTCCTAGCGGCACAGATACGCAGTATTTT.

The chain combines TRBV10-3 with TRBJ2-1; 10 positions match TRBD1. Germline CDR1 ENHRY, CDR2 SYGVKD. CDR3 length: 20 residues. V gave up 3 bases and J gave up 0 bases; unmatched junction bases: 14. The CDR3 DNA is TGTGCCATCAGTGACCAATACCGGGACAGGGGCAATAGCTCCTACAATGAGCAGTTCTTC. Translation: CAISDQYRDRGNSSYNEQFF.

This sequence joins TRBV19 and TRBJ2-1; possibly TRBD2 for D (5 bases). V dropped 8 bases and J dropped 2 bases, with 10 bases sitting between them. CDR3 length equals 13 residues. Germline values: CDR1 LNHDA, CDR2 SQIVND (reference sequence). The CDR3 nucleotides read TGTGCCAGTGGTCCGGGAACCTACAATGAGCAGTTCTTC. This codes for CASGPGTYNEQFF. The entire variable domain, with the rest obtained from reference TRBV19 and TRBJ2-1, is as follows: DGGITQSPKYLFRKEGQNVTLSCEQNLNHDAMYWYRQDPGQGLRLIYYSQIVNDFQKGDIAEGYSVSREKKESFPLTVTSAQKNPTAFYLCASGPGTYNEQFFGPGTRLTVL.

This rearrangement joins TRBV19 to TRBJ1-5; no clear D gene. This CDR3 has 16 residues. The germline gives CDR1 LNHDA, CDR2 SQIVND (reference sequence). Trimming removed 5 bases from V and 0 bases from J, with 14 bases in between. This CDR3 is CASSVRRENSNQPQHF. CDR3 DNA: TGTGCCAGTAGTGTCAGACGGGAAAATAGCAATCAGCCCCAGCATTTT.

The DNA for the CDR3 is TGTGCCATCAATAATGGACGGGGACTAGCCCAACGTCCTAGCACAGATACGCAGTATTTT. The encoded protein is CAINNGRGLAQRPSTDTQYF. The chain recombines TRBV10-3 with TRBJ2-3; TRBD2 agrees at 9 bases. V lost 7 bases, J lost 0 bases, and 20 bases stayed unmatched. There are 20 residues in the CDR3. CDR1 and CDR2 from the germline V gene are ENHRY and SYGVKD.

This clone was observed once. V and J are TRBV7-7 and TRBJ2-5; 7 nucleotides align to TRBD2. Germline V gives CDR1 SSHAT, CDR2 FNYEAQ (reference sequence). The junction had 7 bases not matched to a gene; V was cut back by 4 bases and J by 2 bases. The CDR3 loop spans 15 amino acids. The CDR3 DNA reads as TGTGCCAGCAGCTCACAACGCGGGAGACAAGAGACCCAGTACTTC. It specifies CASSSQRGRQETQYF.

This clone was counted between two and nine times. This chain joins TRBV4-3 and TRBJ1-3; D gene ambiguous. CDR1 is LGHNA and CDR2 is YSLEER in the germline V gene. This CDR3 is 13 amino acids long. V was trimmed by 3 bases and J by 2 bases, leaving 5 bases between them. The CDR3 region has the DNA TGCGCCAGCAGCCAGGGCCCTGGAAACACCATATATTTT. This codes for CASSQGPGNTIYF.

The CDR3 reads CASSLVTSGRVVEQYF. Here the CDR3 DNA reads TGTGCCAGCAGCTTAGTGACTAGCGGGAGAGTAGTCGAGCAGTACTTC. The gene calls are TRBV7-2 and TRBJ2-7; 12 positions match TRBD2. After removal of 1 base from V and 6 bases from J, the junction contained 7 bases not matched to a gene. In germline, CDR1 is SGHTA, CDR2 FQGNSA. CDR3 length: 16 residues.

The rearrangement links TRBV27 to TRBJ1-4, with 9 bases lining up with TRBD1. The CDR3 has 17 residues. Germline V gives CDR1 MNHEY, CDR2 SMNVEV (reference sequence). After removal of 1 base from V and 0 bases from J, the junction contained 3 bases not matched to a gene. CDR3 sequence (DNA): TGTGCCAGCAGTTTATTTGGGACAGGGACAACTAATGAAAAACTGTTTTTT. This sequence encodes CASSLFGTGTTNEKLFF.

The chain links TRBV5-1 to TRBJ2-5, with D possibly TRBD2 on 7 matching bases. Trimming removed 3 bases at V and 0 bases at J, with 21 bases between. Germline-derived CDR1 and CDR2 are SGHRS and YFSETQ. This CDR3 spans 18 amino acids. DNA of the CDR3: TGCGCCAGCAGCTGCCCACCTGGGAGGGACATGTACCAAGAGACCCAGTACTTC. This encodes CASSCPPGRDMYQETQYF.

CDR3: CASSLSGEDRVIGVSTEAFF. CDR3 sequence (DNA): TGTGCCAGCAGTTTATCCGGCGAGGACAGGGTTATAGGTGTAAGCACTGAAGCTTTCTTT. This chain joins TRBV7-3 and TRBJ1-1; 8 nucleotides agree with TRBD1. CDR3 length: 20 residues. Trimming cost V 6 bases and J 4 bases; bases outside gene matches: 25. Germline CDR1 reads SGHTA; CDR2 reads FQGTGA.

V usage is TRBV7-9 and J usage is TRBJ2-7, with TRBD1 as a possible D gene (6 bases). This CDR3 contains 18 residues. Germline loops: CDR1 SEHNR, CDR2 FQNEAQ (reference sequence). With 5 bases removed from V and 0 bases from J, the gap between germline ends came to 23 bases. CDR3 sequence: CASSGAGTRFRSSYEQYF. CDR3 in DNA: TGTGCCAGCAGCGGCGCCGGGACACGTTTCAGGAGCTCCTACGAGCAGTACTTC.

This chain joins TRBV6-5 and TRBJ1-3; the match to TRBD1 covers 8 bases. The ends lost 6 bases at V and 4 bases at J; junction bases unmatched: 8. The CDR3 has 15 residues. The germline CDR1 and CDR2 sequences are MNHEY and SVGAGI. Written as DNA, the CDR3 is TGTGCCAGCAGGATGGGACAGGCTTCAGGAAACACCATATATTTT. It specifies CASRMGQASGNTIYF.

The chain recombines TRBV4-2 with TRBJ2-2, with TRBD2 matching 7 bases. The CDR3 runs 21 residues. Germline values: CDR1 LGHNA, CDR2 YNFKEQ. With V trimmed by 0 bases and J by 0 bases, 16 bases remained unmatched. The CDR3 loop reads CASSQEEGSSIAGSNTGELFF. The CDR3 nucleotides read TGTGCCAGCAGCCAAGAAGAAGGGAGCAGCATAGCGGGCTCGAACACCGGGGAGCTGTTTTTT.

A few counts support this clone. The chain links TRBV19 to TRBJ2-5; 9 bases are shared with TRBD1. With 6 bases clipped from V and 4 bases from J, the junction kept 6 bases outside the gene matches. Looked up from germline, CDR1 is LNHDA and CDR2 is SQIVND (reference sequence). This CDR3 spans 14 amino acids. The CDR3 region is CASRPDRGIETQYF. The DNA for the CDR3 is TGTGCCAGTAGACCTGACAGGGGGATAGAGACCCAGTACTTC.

A remark on this clone: Additional DNA sequences in this sample encode the identical CDR3. V is TRBV6-5 and J is TRBJ2-7, with D hard to call. This CDR3 comprises 14 residues. The germline CDR1 and CDR2 sequences are MNHEY and SVGAGI. Trimming removed 0 bases from V and 1 base from J, with 7 bases in between. The CDR3: CASSYSAGSYEQYF. The CDR3 DNA is TGTGCCAGCAGTTACTCGGCAGGATCCTACGAGCAGTACTTC.

The chain couples TRBV18 to TRBJ2-4; D might be TRBD2 (6 bases). Germline V gene data show CDR1 as KGHSH and CDR2 as LQKENI. This CDR3 comprises 15 residues. Trimming removed 2 bases at V and 0 bases at J, with 8 bases between. The CDR3: CASSPGEVAKNIQYF. The CDR3 DNA reads TGTGCCAGCTCACCAGGGGAGGTAGCCAAAAACATTCAGTACTTC.

This clone turned up a few times. This chain links TRBV7-9 with TRBJ1-1; 7 bases are shared with TRBD1. The germline gives CDR1 SEHNR, CDR2 FQNEAQ (reference sequence). With 4 bases clipped from V and 1 base from J, the junction kept 9 bases outside the gene matches. The CDR3 extends over 16 amino acids. DNA for the CDR3: TGTGCCAGCAGCTCTACTACCGGGACAGAGAACACTGAAGCTTTCTTT. Its protein is CASSSTTGTENTEAFF.

Here the CDR3 reads CASSLGASGGVSNEQFF. The CDR3 DNA is TGTGCCAGCAGCTTAGGGGCTAGCGGGGGGGTTTCCAATGAGCAGTTCTTC. The J gene is TRBJ2-1, the V gene TRBV11-1; 12 positions match TRBD2. Trimming took 1 base from V and 6 from J; bases not matched to a gene: 7. Germline V CDR1 and CDR2: SGHAT, FQDESV (reference sequence). The CDR3 sequence is 17 residues long.

This clone was counted only a few times. The chain links TRBV25-1 to TRBJ1-1, with 11 bases aligning to TRBD1. V lost 4 bases to trimming and J lost 4 bases; unmatched junction nucleotides: 11. CDR1 is MGHDK and CDR2 is SYGVNS in the germline V gene. The CDR3 is 17 residues long. The CDR3 sequence: CASSAPWTGGTLTEAFF. The CDR3 DNA sequence: TGTGCCAGCAGTGCCCCCTGGACAGGGGGCACACTCACTGAAGCTTTCTTT.

This clone showed up just a few times. CDR3 nucleotides: TGTGCCTGGACAGGGGGTGGAGAGCAGTTCTTC. It specifies CAWTGGGEQFF. The chain has TRBV30 and TRBJ2-1, with TRBD1 matching over 7 bases. J was trimmed by 10 bases and V by 4 bases; bases with no gene match: 4. Per germline, CDR1 GTSNPN and CDR2 SVGIG (reference sequence). The CDR3 spans 11 residues.

This chain connects TRBV9 to TRBJ2-1, with TRBD2 matching 10 bases. The CDR3 has 15 amino acids. CDR1 and CDR2 (germline): SGDLS, YYNGEE. V gave up 4 bases and J gave up 4 bases; unmatched junction bases: 5. This chain's CDR3 is CASSPRTSGYNEQFF. CDR3 DNA sequence: TGTGCCAGCAGCCCCAGGACTAGCGGATACAATGAGCAGTTCTTC.

This clone was counted a few times. The rearrangement uses TRBV7-8 and TRBJ2-1; 10 nucleotides match TRBD2. Losses at the gene ends were 4 bases for V and 1 base for J; bases not matched to a gene: 10. This CDR3 has 18 amino acids. Germline loops: CDR1 SGHVS, CDR2 FQNEAQ. CDR3 sequence: CASSSSSEREGSYNEQFF. As DNA, the CDR3 is TGTGCCAGCAGCTCCTCCAGTGAGCGGGAGGGGTCCTACAATGAGCAGTTCTTC.

The J gene is TRBJ1-6, the V gene TRBV4-1; D is perhaps TRBD1 (6 bases). The CDR3 totals 19 residues. Trimming cost V 0 bases and J 3 bases, with 18 bases left between them. The germline V gene has CDR1 MGHRA and CDR2 YSYEKL. CDR3 residues: CASSQDRDTSGHYNSPLHF. In nucleotides, the CDR3 is TGCGCCAGCAGCCAAGATCGGGACACCTCCGGGCACTATAATTCACCCCTCCACTTT.

This chain uses TRBV28 with TRBJ1-1; no clear D. CDR1 and CDR2 from the germline V gene are MDHEN and SYDVKM. V shed 8 bases and J shed 1 base, with 11 bases lying between them. This CDR3 region has 13 residues. CDR3 protein: CASEEGRNTEAFF. The CDR3 nucleotides are TGTGCCAGCGAAGAGGGTCGGAACACTGAAGCTTTCTTT. The entire variable domain, with the rest obtained from reference TRBV28 and TRBJ1-1, is as follows: DVKVTQSSRYLVKRTGEKVFLECVQDMDHENMFWYRQDPGLGLRLIYFSYDVKMKEKGDIPEGYSVSREKKERFSLILESASTNQTSMYLCASEEGRNTEAFFGQGTRLTVV.

The chain joins TRBV28 to TRBJ2-7; D may be TRBD2 (5 bases). This CDR3 comprises 15 residues. V was shortened by 2 bases and J by 0 bases, with 11 bases between the two germline ends. CDR1 is MDHEN and CDR2 is SYDVKM in the germline V gene. CDR3 region: CASSLDLGSSYEQYF. The DNA for the CDR3 is TGTGCCAGCAGTTTAGACCTGGGGAGCTCCTACGAGCAGTACTTC.

Written as DNA, the CDR3 is TGTGCCAGCAGTTCCCAAGGGACAAGGACTGAAGCTTTCTTT. Translating it yields CASSSQGTRTEAFF. V usage is TRBV28 and J usage is TRBJ1-1; the D gene is possibly TRBD1 (6 bases). This CDR3 comprises 14 residues. Looked up from germline, CDR1 is MDHEN and CDR2 is SYDVKM. V was shortened by 4 bases and J by 5 bases, with 14 bases between the two germline ends. Variable domain in full (rest from reference TRBV28 and TRBJ1-1): DVKVTQSSRYLVKRTGEKVFLECVQDMDHENMFWYRQDPGLGLRLIYFSYDVKMKEKGDIPEGYSVSREKKERFSLILESASTNQTSMYLCASSSQGTRTEAFFGQGTRLTVV.

The chain joins TRBV10-1 to TRBJ2-1; D not resolved. CDR1 and CDR2 from the germline V gene are WNHNN and SYGVQD (reference sequence). The V gene lost 7 bases and the J gene lost 9 bases, with 7 bases spanning the gap. CDR3 size: 10 residues. The CDR3 DNA reads as TGCGCCAGCACGGCGGCTGAGCAGTTCTTC. Translation: CASTAAEQFF.

Of note for this clone: The same CDR3 is also encoded by other DNA sequences in this sample. The chain links TRBV7-9 to TRBJ2-7, with 10 positions matching TRBD1. Germline V gives CDR1 SEHNR, CDR2 FQNEAQ (reference sequence). The junction had 5 bases not matched to a gene; V was cut back by 5 bases and J by 4 bases. The CDR3 loop spans 14 amino acids. This chain's CDR3 is CASSSRDRGYEQYF. Here the CDR3 DNA reads TGTGCCAGCAGCAGCCGGGACAGGGGTTACGAGCAGTACTTC.